The text below deals with one T cell receptor beta chain. Its specificity is unknown. These data originate in a study of cytomegalovirus exposure and HLA in healthy donors. Regarding the study as a whole: Apart from CMV serostatus, no immune exposure information was available.

60 Vbeta and 13 Jbeta primers were used in PCR. Using immunoSEQ multiplex PCR, the repertoire was profiled, and TCRdb retains in-frame clones only, with some absent. This table holds under 200,000 clones. CDR3 length equals 15 residues. V shed 4 bases, J shed 4 bases, and the junction held 5 bases outside the gene matches. CDR1 SGHTA and CDR2 FQGTGA come from the germline V gene. The origin of this receptor is a man aged 25 to 45 in good health and CMV-seronegative. V is TRBV7-3 and J is TRBJ2-1, with 9 nucleotides matching TRBD2. The material sequenced was PBMCs. The DNA of the CDR3 is TGTGCCAGCAGCTCAGGGACTAGCATTTACAATGAGCAGTTCTTC. This sequence encodes CASSSGTSIYNEQFF.